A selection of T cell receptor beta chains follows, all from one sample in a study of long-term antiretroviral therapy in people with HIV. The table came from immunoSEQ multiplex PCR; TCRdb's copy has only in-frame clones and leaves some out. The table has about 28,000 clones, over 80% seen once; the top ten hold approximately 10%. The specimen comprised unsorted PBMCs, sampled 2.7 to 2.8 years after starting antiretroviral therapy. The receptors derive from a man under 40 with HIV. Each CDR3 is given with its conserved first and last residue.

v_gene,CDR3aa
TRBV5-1,CASSPRQGGSRTEAFF
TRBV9,CASSVERVPTDTQYF
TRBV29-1,CSVASGGRDWGNEQFF
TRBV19,CAARGGGIDQPQHF
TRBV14,CASSRRGGELFF
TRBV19,CASSMTGANTEAFF
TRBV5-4,CASRSGVDEKLFF
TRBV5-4,CASSLARTSGSNEQFF
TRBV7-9,CASSLAGTGNYGYTF
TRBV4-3,CASSRTSGEQFF
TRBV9,CASSEITPNTEAFF
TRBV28,CASSHGLAQNEQFF
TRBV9,CASSVAPLGASNSPLHF
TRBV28,CASSFRNSGNTIYF
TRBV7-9,CASSFNPRDGPSYEQYF
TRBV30,CAWSGSFDTQYF
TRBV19,CASSMGILGYEQYF
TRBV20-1,CSARGSNEQFF
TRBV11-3,CASSKGGDRFYEQYF
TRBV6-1,CASSEVGVSNQPQHF
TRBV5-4,CASSRDWAYEQYF
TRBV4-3,CASSQEARLYNSPLHF
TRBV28,CASSSPSGTGITEAFF
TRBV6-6,CASRSHRGPDYEQYF
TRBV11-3,CASSPRRGAGANVLTF
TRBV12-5,CASAHPGGDQYF
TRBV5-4,CASSLAGTGYEQYF
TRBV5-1,CASSLAPYNEQFF
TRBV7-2,CASSSGDRGSYEQYF
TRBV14,CASSHLAKGEAFF
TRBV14,CASSQGTNQPQHF
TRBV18,CASSPPPRRGAEKLFF
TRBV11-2,CASSFFNGPSYEQYF
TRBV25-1,CASSVAGRDTEAFF
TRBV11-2,CASSLMGQGFSEQYF
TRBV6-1,CASTPQGREGYTF
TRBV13,CASSLTGAGTDTQYF
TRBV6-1,CASSEGGRSNEQFF
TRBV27,CASGIGQGYEQYF
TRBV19,CASNAGGLGNEQFF
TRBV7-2,CASSLNRGNYGYTF
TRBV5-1,CASSRERVETQYF
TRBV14,CASSPTGVNYEQYF
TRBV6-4,CASSGTSGTDTQYF
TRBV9,CASSLGGGPITEAFF
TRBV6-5,CASSYTPGQDGYTF
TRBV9,CASSPQSQDPTYEQYF
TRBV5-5,CASSARDNYNSPLHF
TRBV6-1,CASSASTDTQYF
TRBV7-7,CASSSSRDSEQFF
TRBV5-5,CASSLVDGRTNVLTF
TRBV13,CASSSDSARGGTQYF
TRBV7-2,CASSLTSGGAGTDTQYF
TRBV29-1,CSVETGVREQYF
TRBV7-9,CASKPRESDTQYF
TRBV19,CASSIDENEQYF
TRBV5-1,CASRAQLTSTDTQYF
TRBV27,CASSLSWREEASTDTQYF
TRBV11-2,CASSLALGTIPYEQYF